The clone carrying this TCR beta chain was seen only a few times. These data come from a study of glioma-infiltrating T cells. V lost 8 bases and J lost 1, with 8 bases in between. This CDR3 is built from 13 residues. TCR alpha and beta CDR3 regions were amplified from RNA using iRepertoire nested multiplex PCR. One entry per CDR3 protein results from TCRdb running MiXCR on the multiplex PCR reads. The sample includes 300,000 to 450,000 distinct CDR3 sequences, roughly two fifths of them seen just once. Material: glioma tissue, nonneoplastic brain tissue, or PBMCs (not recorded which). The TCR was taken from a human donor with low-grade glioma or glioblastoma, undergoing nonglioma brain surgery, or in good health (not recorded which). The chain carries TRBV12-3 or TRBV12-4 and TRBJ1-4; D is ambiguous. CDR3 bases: TGTGCCAGCGACGGGAGAACTAATGAAAAACTGTTTTTT. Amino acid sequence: CASDGRTNEKLFF.